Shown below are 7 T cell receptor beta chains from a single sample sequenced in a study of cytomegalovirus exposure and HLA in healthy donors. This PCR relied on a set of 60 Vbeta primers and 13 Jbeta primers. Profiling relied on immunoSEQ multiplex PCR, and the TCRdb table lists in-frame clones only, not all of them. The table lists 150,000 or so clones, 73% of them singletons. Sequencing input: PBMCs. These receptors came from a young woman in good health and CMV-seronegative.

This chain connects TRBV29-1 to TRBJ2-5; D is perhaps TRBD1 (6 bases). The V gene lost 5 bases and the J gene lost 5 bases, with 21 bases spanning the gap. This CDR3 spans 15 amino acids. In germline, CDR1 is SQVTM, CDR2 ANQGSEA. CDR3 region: CSVTTHRVPWETQYF. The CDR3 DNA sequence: TGCAGCGTTACAACTCACAGGGTTCCGTGGGAGACCCAGTACTTC. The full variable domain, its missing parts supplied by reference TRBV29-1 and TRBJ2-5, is SAVISQKPSRDICQRGTSLTIQCQVDSQVTMMFWYRQQPGQSLTLIATANQGSEATYESGFVIDKFPISRPNLTFSTLTVSNMSPEDSSIYLCSVTTHRVPWETQYFGPGTRLLVL.

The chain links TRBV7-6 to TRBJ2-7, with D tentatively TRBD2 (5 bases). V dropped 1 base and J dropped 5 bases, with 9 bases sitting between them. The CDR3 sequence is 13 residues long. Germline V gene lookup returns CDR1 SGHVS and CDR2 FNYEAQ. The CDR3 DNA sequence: TGTGCCAGCAGCTTAGGGCCGGGGAACGAGCAGTACGTC. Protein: CASSLGPGNEQYV.

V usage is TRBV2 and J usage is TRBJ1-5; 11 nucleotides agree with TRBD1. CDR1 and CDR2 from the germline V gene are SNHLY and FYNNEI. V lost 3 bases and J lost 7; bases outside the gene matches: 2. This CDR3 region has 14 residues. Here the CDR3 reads CASSDRTGGQPQHF. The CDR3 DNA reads TGTGCCAGCAGTGATCGGACAGGGGGCCAGCCCCAGCATTTT.

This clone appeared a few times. The CDR3 DNA reads as TGCGCCAGCACCCGATCAAGCGGGGGATTCTACGAGCAGTACTTC. Its translation: CASTRSSGGFYEQYF. This chain links TRBV4-1 with TRBJ2-7; 8 bases are a match to TRBD2. Germline V gene sequence: CDR1 MGHRA, CDR2 YSYEKL. The trim removed 7 bases at V and 3 bases at J, leaving 11 bases unmatched. The CDR3 consists of 15 residues.

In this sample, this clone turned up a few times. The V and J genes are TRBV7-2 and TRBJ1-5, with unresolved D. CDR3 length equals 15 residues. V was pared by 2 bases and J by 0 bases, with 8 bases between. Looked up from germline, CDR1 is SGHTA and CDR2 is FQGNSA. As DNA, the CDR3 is TGTGCCAGCAGCTTACAGGTTTATAGCAATCAGCCCCAGCATTTT. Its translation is CASSLQVYSNQPQHF.

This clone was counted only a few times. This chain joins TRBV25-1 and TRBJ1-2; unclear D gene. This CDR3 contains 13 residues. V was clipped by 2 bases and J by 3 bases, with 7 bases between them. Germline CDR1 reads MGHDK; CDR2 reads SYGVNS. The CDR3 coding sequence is TGTGCCAGCAGTGAAGCGGAGCACTATGGCTACACCTTC. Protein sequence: CASSEAEHYGYTF.

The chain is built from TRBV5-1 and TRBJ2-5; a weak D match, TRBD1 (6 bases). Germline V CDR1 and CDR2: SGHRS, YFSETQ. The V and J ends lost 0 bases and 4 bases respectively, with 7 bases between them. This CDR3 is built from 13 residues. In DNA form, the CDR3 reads TGCGCCAGCAGCTTGGTACAGGGAGAGACCCAGTACTTC. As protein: CASSLVQGETQYF.